These 20 T cell receptor beta chains originate from one sample sequenced in a study of T-cell memory formation after mild COVID-19. TCRdb reprocessed the 5' RACE reads with MiXCR, giving one entry per CDR3 protein. The sample carries hundreds of thousands of distinct CDR3 sequences, around 15% recorded once. Sequenced: PBMCs or a T cell subset sorted from them (not recorded which). All receptors come from a man aged 18 to 30 who had mild COVID-19 (a few samples of this study predate the infection). Cell type and time point are not known.

This clonotype occurred a few times. The chain couples TRBV4-2 to TRBJ2-3; no definite D call. There are 12 residues in the CDR3. The V gene's germline CDR1 is LGHNA and CDR2 YNFKEQ. The V end was cut by 5 bases, the J end by 4 bases, with 7 bases between. The CDR3 DNA sequence: TGTGCCAGCAGCGGTCATGCAGATACGCAGTATTTT. Residues: CASSGHADTQYF.

The chain combines TRBV11-2 with TRBJ2-3; D is undetermined. Looked up from germline, CDR1 is SGHAT and CDR2 is FQNNGV. The V end was cut by 1 base, the J end by 8 bases, with 16 bases between. This CDR3 has 15 residues. CDR3 nucleotide sequence: TGTGCCAGCAGCTTAGTCGATAACGTACCGAGTACGCAGTATTTT. It specifies CASSLVDNVPSTQYF.

The chain links TRBV28 to TRBJ1-1; no clear D. Germline values: CDR1 MDHEN, CDR2 SYDVKM. V shed 3 bases and J shed 4 bases, with 12 bases lying between them. The CDR3 spans 14 residues. CDR3 protein: CASSFTGIGTEAFF. CDR3 in DNA: TGTGCCAGCAGTTTCACCGGGATTGGCACTGAAGCTTTCTTT. The full variable domain, its missing parts supplied by reference TRBV28 and TRBJ1-1, is DVKVTQSSRYLVKRTGEKVFLECVQDMDHENMFWYRQDPGLGLRLIYFSYDVKMKEKGDIPEGYSVSREKKERFSLILESASTNQTSMYLCASSFTGIGTEAFFGQGTRLTVV.

The chain has TRBV13 and TRBJ1-6; 8 nucleotides align to TRBD1. Germline CDR1 is PRHDT and CDR2 is FYEKMQ (reference sequence). V shed 5 bases and J 7 bases; nucleotides not matched to a gene: 7. This CDR3 is built from 15 residues. The CDR3 DNA sequence: TGTGCCAGCAGCCCCTCAACAGGGGGAAATTCACCCCTCCACTTT. Amino acids: CASSPSTGGNSPLHF.

This clonotype was detected only a few times. The rearrangement uses TRBV6-1 and TRBJ1-2; 10 positions agree with TRBD1. Germline trimming cut 3 bases from V and 2 bases from J; bases unmatched to any gene: 0. The CDR3 is 14 amino acids. Germline CDR1 reads MNHNS; CDR2 reads SASEGT. CDR3 amino acids: CASSEGQGNYGYTF. The CDR3 nucleotides read TGTGCCAGCAGTGAGGGACAGGGGAACTATGGCTACACCTTC.

This clonotype was observed a handful of times. This rearrangement joins TRBV29-1 to TRBJ2-3; D ambiguous. CDR3 length: 12 amino acids. The germline gives CDR1 SQVTM, CDR2 ANQGSEA. The germline V and J ends were trimmed by 1 base and 0 bases, with 2 bases remaining between them. CDR3 bases: TGCAGCGTTGAAGGGAGCACAGATACGCAGTATTTT. Amino acids: CSVEGSTDTQYF.

V usage is TRBV5-1 and J usage is TRBJ1-2; D may be TRBD1 (6 bases). The V gene lost 7 bases and the J gene lost 7 bases, with 17 bases spanning the gap. This CDR3 has 13 residues. Germline values: CDR1 SGHRS, CDR2 YFSETQ. As DNA, the CDR3 is TGCGCCAGCTGTTTTTCAGGGGCGGCTGGCTACACCTTC. Translated: CASCFSGAAGYTF.

In this sample, this clonotype turned up many times. The chain recombines TRBV7-2 with TRBJ2-5, with 8 bases fitting TRBD2. V was clipped by 5 bases and J by 5 bases; unmatched bases: 4. Germline V CDR1 and CDR2: SGHTA, FQGNSA. The CDR3 sequence is 13 residues long. CDR3: CASSPRLAETQYF. CDR3 bases: TGTGCCAGCAGCCCCAGACTAGCGGAGACCCAGTACTTC.

This sequence joins TRBV7-9 and TRBJ2-5; D call uncertain. Between the trimmed V and J ends, which lost 8 bases and 0 bases, there was a span of 4 bases. Germline CDR1 SEHNR, CDR2 FQNEAQ (reference sequence). The CDR3 consists of 11 residues. CDR3 in amino acids: CASGDQETQYF. The CDR3 DNA reads TGTGCCAGCGGAGACCAAGAGACCCAGTACTTC.

The chain carries TRBV6-6 and TRBJ1-2; a weak D match, TRBD1 (5 bases). The germline V gene has CDR1 MNHNY and CDR2 SVGAGI (reference sequence). Trimming removed 6 bases at V and 6 bases at J, with 14 bases between. CDR3 length equals 13 residues. The CDR3 region is CASSGRGGNGYTF. In nucleotides, the CDR3 is TGTGCCAGCAGCGGGCGGGGGGGGAATGGCTACACCTTC.

V is TRBV7-2 and J is TRBJ1-5; D unclear. This CDR3 region has 15 residues. Germline-derived CDR1 and CDR2 are SGHTA and FQGNSA. Trimming took 4 bases from V and 3 from J, leaving 13 bases between them. This chain's CDR3 is CASSSYTEPNQPQHF. CDR3 nucleotide sequence: TGTGCCAGCAGCTCCTATACAGAACCCAATCAGCCCCAGCATTTT.

This chain joins TRBV7-9 and TRBJ2-2; D gene unclear. CDR1 is SEHNR, CDR2 FQNEAQ, per germline (reference sequence). Trimming stripped 5 bases from V and 0 bases from J, with 7 bases between. The CDR3 has 14 residues. The DNA for the CDR3 is TGTGCCAGCAGCCCCAACACGAACACCGGGGAGCTGTTTTTT. Amino acids: CASSPNTNTGELFF.

The J gene is TRBJ1-1, the V gene TRBV29-1; D is unclear. Germline CDR1 SQVTM, CDR2 ANQGSEA. CDR3 size: 12 residues. Trimming took 4 bases from V and 4 from J, leaving 10 bases between them. This chain's CDR3 is CSVVREGTEAFF. CDR3 bases: TGCAGCGTTGTTCGGGAGGGCACTGAAGCTTTCTTT.

The rearrangement uses TRBV6-6 and TRBJ2-4, with no clear D. Per the germline V gene, CDR1 is MNHNY and CDR2 is SVGAGI (reference sequence). CDR3 length: 14 amino acids. Trimming removed 2 bases at V and 0 bases at J, with 5 bases between. CDR3 in amino acids: CASSYGLAKNIQYF. Here the CDR3 DNA reads TGTGCCAGCAGTTACGGGCTAGCCAAAAACATTCAGTACTTC.

The V and J genes are TRBV9 and TRBJ2-3; D gene uncertain. Deletions cut 4 bases from V and 8 bases from J, with 14 bases between. The CDR3 sequence is 13 residues long. Germline V CDR1 and CDR2: SGDLS, YYNGEE. This CDR3 reads CASSPLFGGTQYF. The CDR3 DNA reads TGTGCCAGCAGCCCCCTCTTCGGTGGTACGCAGTATTTT.

The CDR3: CATSGNRESYEKLFF. CDR3 nucleotide sequence: TGTGCCACCAGCGGGAACAGGGAGAGTTATGAAAAACTGTTTTTT. The chain employs TRBV15 and TRBJ1-4; a possible D gene is TRBD1 (6 bases). V was cut by 5 bases and J by 6 bases, with 16 bases left in between. The CDR3 spans 15 residues. Germline V gives CDR1 LNHNV, CDR2 YYDKDF (reference sequence).

The chain employs TRBV11-2 and TRBJ2-3; D tentatively fits TRBD1 or TRBD2 (5 bases each). Germline V gives CDR1 SGHAT, CDR2 FQNNGV. The CDR3 spans 13 residues. Trimming pared 5 bases from V and 2 bases from J, leaving 8 bases between. The CDR3 DNA reads TGTGCCAGCAGCATCGGGACCACAGATACGCAGTATTTT. Protein product: CASSIGTTDTQYF.

The rearrangement uses TRBV7-9 and TRBJ2-1, with 9 bases identical to TRBD1. This CDR3 comprises 15 residues. CDR1 SEHNR and CDR2 FQNEAQ come from the germline V gene (reference sequence). V trimming: 5 bases; J trimming: 10 bases; junction bases outside the gene matches: 12. CDR3 residues: CASSARGQGTGEQFF. CDR3 sequence (DNA): TGTGCCAGCAGCGCACGTGGACAGGGGACGGGAGAGCAGTTCTTC. Full variable domain (rest looked up from reference TRBV7-9 and TRBJ2-1): DTGVSQNPRHKITKRGQNVTFRCDPISEHNRLYWYRQTLGQGPEFLTYFQNEAQLEKSRLLSDRFSAERPKGSFSTLEIQRTEQGDSAMYLCASSARGQGTGEQFFGPGTRLTVL.

CDR3 bases: TGCGCCAGCTATCCCTACCCGGACAGGGCAAACACTGAAGCTTTCTTT. Residues: CASYPYPDRANTEAFF. The chain employs TRBV5-1 and TRBJ1-1; 8 nucleotides line up with TRBD1. Germline V gene data show CDR1 as SGHRS and CDR2 as YFSETQ. The CDR3 runs to 16 residues. Germline trimming cut 7 bases from V and 2 bases from J; bases unmatched to any gene: 13.

The chain uses TRBV6-5 and TRBJ2-7; D gene ambiguous. Trimming shortened V by 6 bases and J by 0 bases, and 12 bases separated the two germline ends. Looked up from germline, CDR1 is MNHEY and CDR2 is SVGAGI. The CDR3 spans 14 residues. The DNA of the CDR3 is TGTGCCAGCAGGCGCGGTAGGCTCTCCTACGAGCAGTACTTC. Amino acid sequence: CASRRGRLSYEQYF.